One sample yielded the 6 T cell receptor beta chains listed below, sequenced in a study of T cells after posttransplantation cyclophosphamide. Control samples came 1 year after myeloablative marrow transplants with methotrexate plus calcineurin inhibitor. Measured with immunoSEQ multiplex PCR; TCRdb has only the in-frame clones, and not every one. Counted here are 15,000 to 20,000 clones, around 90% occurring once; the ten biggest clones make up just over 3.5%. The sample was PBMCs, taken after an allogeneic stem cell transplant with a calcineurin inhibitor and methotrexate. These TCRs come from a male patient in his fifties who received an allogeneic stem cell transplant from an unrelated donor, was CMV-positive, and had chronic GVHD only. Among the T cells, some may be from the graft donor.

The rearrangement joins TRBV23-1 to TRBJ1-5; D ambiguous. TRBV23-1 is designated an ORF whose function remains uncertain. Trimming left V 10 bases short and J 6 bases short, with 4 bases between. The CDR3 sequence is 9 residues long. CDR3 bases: TGCGCCAACGGTCAGCCCCAGCATTTT. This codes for CANGQPQHF.

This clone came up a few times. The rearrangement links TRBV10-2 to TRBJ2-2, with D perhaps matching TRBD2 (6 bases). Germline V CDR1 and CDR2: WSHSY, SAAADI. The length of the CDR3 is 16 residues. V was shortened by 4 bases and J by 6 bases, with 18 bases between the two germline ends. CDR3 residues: CASSVERAKRPGELFF. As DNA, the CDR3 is TGCGCCAGCAGTGTCGAGCGGGCTAAGCGTCCCGGGGAGCTGTTTTTT.

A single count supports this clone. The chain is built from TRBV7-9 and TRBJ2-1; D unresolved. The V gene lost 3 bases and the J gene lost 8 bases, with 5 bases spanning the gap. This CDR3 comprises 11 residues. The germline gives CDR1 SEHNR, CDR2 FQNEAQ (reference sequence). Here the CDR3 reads CASSFSDEQFF. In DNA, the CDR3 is TGTGCCAGCAGCTTTTCGGATGAGCAGTTCTTC.

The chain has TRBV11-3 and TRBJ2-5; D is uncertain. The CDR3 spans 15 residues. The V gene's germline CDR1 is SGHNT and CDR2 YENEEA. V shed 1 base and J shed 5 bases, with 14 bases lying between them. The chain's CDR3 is CASSLGRDSAETQYF. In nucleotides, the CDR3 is TGTGCCAGCAGCTTAGGGCGTGACTCGGCGGAGACCCAGTACTTC. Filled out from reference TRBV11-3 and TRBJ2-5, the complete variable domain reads EAGVVQSPRYKIIEKKQPVAFWCNPISGHNTLYWYLQNLGQGPELLIRYENEEAVDDSQLPKDRFSAERLKGVDSTLKIQPAELGDSAVYLCASSLGRDSAETQYFGPGTRLLVL.

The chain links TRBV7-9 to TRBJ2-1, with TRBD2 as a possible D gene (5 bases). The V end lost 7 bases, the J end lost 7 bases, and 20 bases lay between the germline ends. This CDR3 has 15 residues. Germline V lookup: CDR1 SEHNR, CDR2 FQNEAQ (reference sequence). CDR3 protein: CASTTVVGESNEQFF. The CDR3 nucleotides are TGTGCCAGCACCACAGTGGTGGGAGAATCGAATGAGCAGTTCTTC. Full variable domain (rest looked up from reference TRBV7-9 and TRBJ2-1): DTGVSQNPRHKITKRGQNVTFRCDPISEHNRLYWYRQTLGQGPEFLTYFQNEAQLEKSRLLSDRFSAERPKGSFSTLEIQRTEQGDSAMYLCASTTVVGESNEQFFGPGTRLTVL.

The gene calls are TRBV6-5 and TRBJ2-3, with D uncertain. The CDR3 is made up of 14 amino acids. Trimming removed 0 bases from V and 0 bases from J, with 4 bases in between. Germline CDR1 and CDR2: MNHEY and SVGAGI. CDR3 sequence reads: CASSYSGSTDTQYF. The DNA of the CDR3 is TGTGCCAGCAGTTACTCCGGGAGCACAGATACGCAGTATTTT.